The 16 T cell receptor beta chains below were found in one sample sequenced in a study of regulatory T cells in long-lasting Graves disease. Time point noted: newly diagnosed GD, antithyroid drugs for less than 3 months. RNA isolated from PBMCs was used to make the TCR library. For TCR beta, libraries came from iRepertoire HTBI primers and Arm-PCR of CDR3 regions. Each CDR3 protein is one row after TCRdb ran MiXCR on the multiplex PCR reads. The sample comprises under 450,000 distinct CDR3 sequences, 12% of which are singletons, and 18% rests with the top ten. The data also belong to a second study, concerning T cells in Graves' hyperthyroidism and ophthalmopathy.

The material sequenced was peripheral blood mononuclear cells (PBMCs), taken at new diagnosis, from a patient treated with antithyroid drugs. Receptors originate from a woman aged 18-29 years with Graves disease.

This sequence joins TRBV4-3 and TRBJ1-3; D gene unclear. The germline V gene encodes CDR1 LGHNA and CDR2 YSLEER. Trimming shortened V by 1 base and J by 0 bases, and 7 bases separated the two germline ends. The CDR3 has 15 residues. CDR3 bases: TGCGCCAGCAGCCAAGTGGCTAACTCTGGAAACACCATATATTTT. It is translated as CASSQVANSGNTIYF.

This clonotype was picked up many times. CDR3 in DNA: TGTGCCAGCAGCTTAGCCACTCTGAACCATGAGCAGTACTTC. Its protein is CASSLATLNHEQYF. The chain is built from TRBV7-9 and TRBJ2-7; D is ambiguous. Germline assignment: CDR1 SEHNR and CDR2 FQNEAQ (reference sequence). Trimming took off 0 bases at V and 7 bases at J, with 13 bases between the two ends. There are 14 residues in the CDR3.

There are many counts of this clonotype. The chain recombines TRBV6-2 or TRBV6-3 with TRBJ1-6, with D perhaps TRBD1 (6 bases). The V end was cut by 7 bases, the J end by 8 bases, with 27 bases between. Germline CDR1 is MNHEY and CDR2 is SVGEGT. The CDR3 covers 18 residues. The CDR3 sequence: CASNTPTPGAGDYSPLHF. CDR3 coding DNA: TGTGCCAGCAATACTCCCACTCCAGGGGCAGGAGATTATTCACCCCTCCACTTT.

In regard to this clonotype: A read error is possible here, since a much larger clone lies one base away. This chain joins TRBV27 and TRBJ2-5; D gene uncertain. The V gene lost 8 bases and the J gene lost 5 bases, with 15 bases spanning the gap. The V gene's germline CDR1 is MNHEY and CDR2 SMNVEV (reference sequence). The CDR3 contains 13 residues. The CDR3 protein is CASEATMGETQYF. DNA for the CDR3: TGTGCCAGCGAGGCTACGATGGGGGAGACCCAGTACTTC.

This clonotype was seen a handful of times. The rearrangement uses TRBV29-1 and TRBJ1-1; TRBD1 aligns across 7 bases. The V gene end was trimmed by 7 bases and the J gene end by 1 base; junction bases not matched to a gene: 15. Germline CDR1 SQVTM, CDR2 ANQGSEA. The CDR3 extends over 16 amino acids. This chain's CDR3 is CSAETHPDRRNTEAFF. The CDR3 nucleotides are TGCAGCGCCGAAACCCACCCGGACAGGCGGAACACTGAAGCTTTCTTT.

Details on this clonotype: One base separates it from a far larger clone, so it is likely a read error. The chain uses TRBV6-4 and TRBJ2-1, with 9 bases that match TRBD2. In germline, CDR1 is MRHNA, CDR2 SNTAGT. J was trimmed by 9 bases and V by 4 bases; bases with no gene match: 10. The CDR3 runs 15 residues. CDR3 loop: CASSGLAGATSEQFF. CDR3 coding DNA: TGTGCCAGCAGTGGGTTAGCGGGGGCCACCAGTGAGCAGTTCTTC.

Ten or more counts support this clonotype. The V and J genes are TRBV6-4 and TRBJ2-7, with D unclear. V lost 11 bases and J 1 base, leaving 15 bases between the germline ends. The CDR3 length is 13 residues. Germline assignment: CDR1 MRHNA and CDR2 SNTAGT. CDR3 protein: CACLKLPSYEQYF. CDR3 sequence (DNA): TGTGCCTGTCTGAAGCTACCTTCCTACGAGCAGTACTTC.

This clonotype has ten or more counts. CDR3 sequence reads: CASSLVRAVPIEQFF. DNA for the CDR3: TGTGCCAGCAGCTTAGTCCGGGCGGTCCCAATTGAGCAGTTCTTC. The rearrangement uses TRBV7-8 and TRBJ2-1; D is unclear. The CDR3 length is 15 residues. Trimming took off 1 base at V and 9 bases at J, with 16 bases between the two ends. Germline values: CDR1 SGHVS, CDR2 FQNEAQ. Full variable domain (missing parts from reference TRBV7-8 and TRBJ2-1): GAGVSQSPRYKVAKRGQDVALRCDPISGHVSLFWYQQALGQGPEFLTYFQNEAQLDKSGLPSDRFFAERPEGSVSTLKIQRTQQEDSAVYLCASSLVRAVPIEQFFGPGTRLTVL.

The CDR3 sequence: CASSSRQVAFF. Here the CDR3 DNA reads TGTGCCAGCAGCTCTAGACAGGTTGCTTTCTTT. The J gene is TRBJ1-1, the V gene TRBV11-2; tentatively, D is TRBD1 (6 bases). From germline, CDR1 is SGHAT and CDR2 FQNNGV. This CDR3 region has 11 residues. V was pared by 4 bases and J by 11 bases, with 11 bases between.

This clonotype was counted ten times or more. The chain has TRBV28 and TRBJ2-1; a weak D match, TRBD2 (5 bases). V was shortened by 10 bases and J by 2 bases, with 12 bases between the two germline ends. This CDR3 region has 13 residues. CDR1 is MDHEN and CDR2 is SYDVKM in the germline V gene. CDR3 nucleotides: TGTGCCACCGGGAAGGAAGCCTACAATGAGCAGTTCTTC. It is translated as CATGKEAYNEQFF.

The chain has TRBV7-2 and TRBJ2-1, with D unresolved. Per germline, CDR1 SGHTA and CDR2 FQGNSA. V lost 1 base, J lost 5 bases, and 6 bases lay in between. This CDR3 has 13 amino acids. The CDR3 here is CTSSLVVDNEQFF. The CDR3 DNA follows: TGTACCAGCAGCTTAGTCGTAGACAATGAGCAGTTCTTC.

The V call is TRBV20-1, the J call TRBJ2-1; D possibly uses TRBD1 or TRBD2 (5 bases each). Germline assignment: CDR1 DFQATT and CDR2 SNEGSKA (reference sequence). The V end was cut by 3 bases, the J end by 2 bases, with 20 bases between. The CDR3 totals 17 residues. CDR3 nucleotides: TGCAGTGCTAGGAACCGGGGCCCTAAAACGACCTACAATGAGCAGTTCTTC. It translates to CSARNRGPKTTYNEQFF.

The V gene is TRBV29-1, the J gene TRBJ2-7, with 9 positions matching TRBD1. The CDR3 has 14 residues. V lost 5 bases to trimming and J lost 4 bases; unmatched junction nucleotides: 9. Germline lookup yields CDR1 SQVTM and CDR2 ANQGSEA. The CDR3, as DNA: TGCAGCGTTAGTACAGGGGGCGCCGTGTACGAGCAGTACTTC. This sequence encodes CSVSTGGAVYEQYF.

This sequence joins TRBV19 and TRBJ2-1, with TRBD2 matching over 7 bases. Germline V gene sequence: CDR1 LNHDA, CDR2 SQIVND (reference sequence). CDR3 length: 16 amino acids. V shed 3 bases, J shed 0 bases, and the junction held 5 bases outside the gene matches. The CDR3 loop is CASSIWAGVSYNEQFF. CDR3 coding DNA: TGTGCCAGTAGTATTTGGGCGGGAGTCTCCTACAATGAGCAGTTCTTC.

This clonotype was seen at least ten times. The J gene is TRBJ2-7, the V gene TRBV11-2; 10 nucleotides align to TRBD2. CDR1 is SGHAT and CDR2 is FQNNGV in the germline V gene. The CDR3 runs 16 residues. V lost 3 bases, J lost 6 bases, and 11 bases stayed unmatched. The CDR3 nucleotides read TGTGCCAGCAGCTTCCTTTCAGCGGGGGGGACCCTCGAGCAGTACTTC. Translation gives CASSFLSAGGTLEQYF. Filled out from reference TRBV11-2 and TRBJ2-7, the complete variable domain reads EAGVAQSPRYKIIEKRQSVAFWCNPISGHATLYWYQQILGQGPKLLIQFQNNGVVDDSQLPKDRFSAERLKGVDSTLKIQPAKLEDSAVYLCASSFLSAGGTLEQYFGPGTRLTVT.

This clonotype has at least ten counts. The junction and the germline gene differ at one end; a read error may be behind it. The V gene is TRBV5-1, the J gene TRBJ1-1; unclear D gene. Per germline, CDR1 SGHRS and CDR2 YFSETQ. The CDR3 loop spans 14 amino acids. The CDR3 sequence is CASSLGGENTEAFF. In DNA form, the CDR3 reads TGTGCCAGCTCACTCGGTGGGGAGAACACTGAAGCTTTCTTT.